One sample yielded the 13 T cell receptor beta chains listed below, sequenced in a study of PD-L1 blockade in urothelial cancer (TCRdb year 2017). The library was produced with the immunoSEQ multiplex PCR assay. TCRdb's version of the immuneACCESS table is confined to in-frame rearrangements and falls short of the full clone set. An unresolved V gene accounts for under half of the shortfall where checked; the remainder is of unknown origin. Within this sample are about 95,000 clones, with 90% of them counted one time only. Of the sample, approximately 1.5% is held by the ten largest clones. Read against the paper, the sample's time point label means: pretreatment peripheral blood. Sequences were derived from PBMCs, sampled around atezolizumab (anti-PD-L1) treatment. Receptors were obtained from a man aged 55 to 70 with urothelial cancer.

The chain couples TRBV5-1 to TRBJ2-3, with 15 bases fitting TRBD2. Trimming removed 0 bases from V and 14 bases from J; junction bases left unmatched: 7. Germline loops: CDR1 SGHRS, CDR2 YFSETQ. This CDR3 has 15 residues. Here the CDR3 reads CASSLDVGLAGGVYF. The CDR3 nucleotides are TGCGCCAGCAGCTTGGACGTGGGACTAGCGGGGGGTGTGTATTTT.

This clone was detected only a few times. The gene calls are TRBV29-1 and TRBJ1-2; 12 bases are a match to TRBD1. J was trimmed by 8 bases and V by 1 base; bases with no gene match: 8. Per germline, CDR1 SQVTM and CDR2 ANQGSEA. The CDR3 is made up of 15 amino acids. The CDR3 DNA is TGCAGCGTTGAAGTGTCGGGACAGGGGGCGCAGGGCTACACCTTC. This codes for CSVEVSGQGAQGYTF. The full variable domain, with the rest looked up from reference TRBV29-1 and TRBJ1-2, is SAVISQKPSRDICQRGTSLTIQCQVDSQVTMMFWYRQQPGQSLTLIATANQGSEATYESGFVIDKFPISRPNLTFSTLTVSNMSPEDSSIYLCSVEVSGQGAQGYTFGSGTRLTVV.

CDR3 bases: TGCGCCAGCAGCTTGGAGTGGGGGGGGCTTTCCTACGAGCAGTACTTC. As protein: CASSLEWGGLSYEQYF. The chain combines TRBV5-1 with TRBJ2-7, with D perhaps TRBD2 (7 bases). V was shortened by 0 bases and J by 1 base, with 14 bases between the two germline ends. From germline, CDR1 is SGHRS and CDR2 YFSETQ. The CDR3 sequence is 16 residues long. Full variable domain (missing parts from reference TRBV5-1 and TRBJ2-7): KAGVTQTPRYLIKTRGQQVTLSCSPISGHRSVSWYQQTPGQGLQFLFEYFSETQRNKGNFPGRFSGRQFSNSRSEMNVSTLELGDSALYLCASSLEWGGLSYEQYFGPGTRLTVT.

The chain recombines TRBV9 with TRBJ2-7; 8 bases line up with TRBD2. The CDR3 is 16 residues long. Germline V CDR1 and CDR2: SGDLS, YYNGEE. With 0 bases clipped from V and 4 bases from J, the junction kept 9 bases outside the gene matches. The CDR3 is CASSVGPSGSMYEQYF. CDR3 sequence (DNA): TGTGCCAGCAGCGTAGGTCCCAGCGGGAGTATGTACGAGCAGTACTTC.

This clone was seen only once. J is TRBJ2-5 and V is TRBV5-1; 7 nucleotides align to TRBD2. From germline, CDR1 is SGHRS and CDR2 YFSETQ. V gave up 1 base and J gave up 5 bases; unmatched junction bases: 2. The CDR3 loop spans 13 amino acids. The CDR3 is CASSLLGGETQYF. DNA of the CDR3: TGCGCCAGCAGCTTGTTGGGAGGGGAGACCCAGTACTTC. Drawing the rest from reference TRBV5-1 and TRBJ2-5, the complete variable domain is KAGVTQTPRYLIKTRGQQVTLSCSPISGHRSVSWYQQTPGQGLQFLFEYFSETQRNKGNFPGRFSGRQFSNSRSEMNVSTLELGDSALYLCASSLLGGETQYFGPGTRLLVL.

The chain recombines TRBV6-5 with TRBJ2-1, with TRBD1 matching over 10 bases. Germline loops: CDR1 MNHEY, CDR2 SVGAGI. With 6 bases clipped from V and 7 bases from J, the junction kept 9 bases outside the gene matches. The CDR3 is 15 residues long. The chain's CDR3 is CASRLDRGRENEQFF. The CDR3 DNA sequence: TGTGCCAGCAGATTAGACAGGGGGCGAGAGAATGAGCAGTTCTTC.

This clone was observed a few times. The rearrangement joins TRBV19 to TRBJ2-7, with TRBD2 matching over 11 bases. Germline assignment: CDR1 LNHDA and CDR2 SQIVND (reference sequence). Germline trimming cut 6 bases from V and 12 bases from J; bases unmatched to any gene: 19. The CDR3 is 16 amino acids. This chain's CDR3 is CASRPSTSGRDTSLYF. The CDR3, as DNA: TGTGCCAGTAGACCTTCTACTAGCGGGAGAGATACGAGTTTGTACTTC. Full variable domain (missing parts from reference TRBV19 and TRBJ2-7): DGGITQSPKYLFRKEGQNVTLSCEQNLNHDAMYWYRQDPGQGLRLIYYSQIVNDFQKGDIAEGYSVSREKKESFPLTVTSAQKNPTAFYLCASRPSTSGRDTSLYFGPGTRLTVT.

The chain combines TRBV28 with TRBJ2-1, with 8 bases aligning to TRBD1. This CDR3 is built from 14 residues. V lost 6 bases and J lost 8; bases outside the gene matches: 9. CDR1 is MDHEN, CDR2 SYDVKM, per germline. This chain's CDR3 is CASRLTGDKDEQFF. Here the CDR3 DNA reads TGTGCCAGCAGGTTGACAGGGGATAAGGATGAGCAGTTCTTC.

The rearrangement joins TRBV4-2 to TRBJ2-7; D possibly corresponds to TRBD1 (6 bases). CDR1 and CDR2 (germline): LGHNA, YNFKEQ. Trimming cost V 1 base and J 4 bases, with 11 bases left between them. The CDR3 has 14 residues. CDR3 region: CASSQAQGSYEQYF. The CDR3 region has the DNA TGTGCCAGCAGCCAAGCCCAGGGGTCATACGAGCAGTACTTC.

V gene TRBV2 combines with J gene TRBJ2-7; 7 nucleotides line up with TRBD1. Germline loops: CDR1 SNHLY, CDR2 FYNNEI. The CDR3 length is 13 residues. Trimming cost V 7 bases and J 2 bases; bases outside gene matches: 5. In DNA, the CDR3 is TGTGCCAGCAAGAGACAGGGTGCCTACGAGCAGTACTTC. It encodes CASKRQGAYEQYF.

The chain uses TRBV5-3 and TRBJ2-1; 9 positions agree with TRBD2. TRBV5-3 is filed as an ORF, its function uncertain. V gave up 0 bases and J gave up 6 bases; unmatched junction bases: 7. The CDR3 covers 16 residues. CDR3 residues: CARSLAVAGVPNEQFF. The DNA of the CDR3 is TGTGCCAGAAGCTTGGCCGTAGCGGGGGTGCCCAATGAGCAGTTCTTC.

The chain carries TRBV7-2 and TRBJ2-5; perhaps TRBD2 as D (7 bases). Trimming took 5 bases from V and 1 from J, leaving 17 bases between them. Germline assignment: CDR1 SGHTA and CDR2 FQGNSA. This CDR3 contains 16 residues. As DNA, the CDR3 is TGTGCCAGCAGCCTGGGTGGGGGGGCCTTCCAAGAGACCCAGTACTTC. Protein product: CASSLGGGAFQETQYF.

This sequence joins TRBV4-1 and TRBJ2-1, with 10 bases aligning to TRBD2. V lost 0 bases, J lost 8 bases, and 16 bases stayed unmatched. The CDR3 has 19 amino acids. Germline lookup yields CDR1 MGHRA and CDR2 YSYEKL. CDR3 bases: TGCGCCAGCAGCCAAGATAAGACCTGGGGTAGCGGGAGGATTGATGAGCAGTTCTTC. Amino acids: CASSQDKTWGSGRIDEQFF.